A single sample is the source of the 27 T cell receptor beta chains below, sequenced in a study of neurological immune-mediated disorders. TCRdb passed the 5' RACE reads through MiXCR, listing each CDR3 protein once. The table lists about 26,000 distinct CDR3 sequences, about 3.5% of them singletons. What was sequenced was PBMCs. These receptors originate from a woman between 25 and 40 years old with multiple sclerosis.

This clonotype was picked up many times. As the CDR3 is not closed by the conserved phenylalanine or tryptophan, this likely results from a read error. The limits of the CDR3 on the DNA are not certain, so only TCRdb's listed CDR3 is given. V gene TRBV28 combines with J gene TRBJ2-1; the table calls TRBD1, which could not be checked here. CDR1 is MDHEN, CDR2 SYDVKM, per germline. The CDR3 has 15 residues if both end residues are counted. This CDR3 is CASSSRTGFVGPPRL.

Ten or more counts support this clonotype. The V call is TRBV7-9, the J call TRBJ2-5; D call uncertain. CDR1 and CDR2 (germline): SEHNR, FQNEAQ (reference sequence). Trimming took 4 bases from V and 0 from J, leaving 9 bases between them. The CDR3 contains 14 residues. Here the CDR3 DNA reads TGTGCCAGCAGCTACTATTCGTACCAAGAGACCCAGTACTTC. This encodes CASSYYSYQETQYF.

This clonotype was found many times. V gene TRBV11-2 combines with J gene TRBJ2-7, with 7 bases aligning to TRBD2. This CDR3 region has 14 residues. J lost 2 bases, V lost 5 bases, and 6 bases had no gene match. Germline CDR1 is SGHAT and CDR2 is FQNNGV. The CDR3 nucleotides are TGTGCCAGCAGCGCCTCTAGCGGACCCTACGAGCAGTACTTC. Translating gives CASSASSGPYEQYF.

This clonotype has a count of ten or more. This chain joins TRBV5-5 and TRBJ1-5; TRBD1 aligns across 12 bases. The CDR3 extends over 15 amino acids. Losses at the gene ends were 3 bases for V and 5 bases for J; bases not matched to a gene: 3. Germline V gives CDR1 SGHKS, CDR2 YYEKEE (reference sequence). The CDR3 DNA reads TGTGCCAGCAGCTGGGGACAGGGGGCGGATCAGCCCCAGCATTTT. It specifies CASSWGQGADQPQHF.

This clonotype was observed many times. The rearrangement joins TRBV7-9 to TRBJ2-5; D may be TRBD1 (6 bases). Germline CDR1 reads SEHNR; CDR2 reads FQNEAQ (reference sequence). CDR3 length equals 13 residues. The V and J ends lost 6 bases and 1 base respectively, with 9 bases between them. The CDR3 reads CASRDSTQETQYF. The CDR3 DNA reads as TGTGCCAGCAGGGACAGTACCCAAGAGACCCAGTACTTC.

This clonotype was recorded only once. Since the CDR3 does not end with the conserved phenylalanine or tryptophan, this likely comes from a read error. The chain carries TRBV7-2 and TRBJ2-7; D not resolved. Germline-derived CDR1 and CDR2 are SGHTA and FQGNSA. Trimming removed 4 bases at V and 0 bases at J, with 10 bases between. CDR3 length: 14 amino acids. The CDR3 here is CASSWTPTSYEQYN. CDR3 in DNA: TGTGCCAGCAGCTGGACCCCAACCTCCTACGAGCAGTACAAC.

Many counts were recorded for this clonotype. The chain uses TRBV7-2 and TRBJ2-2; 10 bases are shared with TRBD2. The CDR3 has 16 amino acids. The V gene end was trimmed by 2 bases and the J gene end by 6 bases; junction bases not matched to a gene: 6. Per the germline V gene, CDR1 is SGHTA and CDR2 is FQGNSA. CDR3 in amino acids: CASSLTAGGPAGELFF. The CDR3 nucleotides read TGTGCCAGCAGCTTAACAGCGGGGGGGCCAGCCGGGGAGCTGTTTTTT.

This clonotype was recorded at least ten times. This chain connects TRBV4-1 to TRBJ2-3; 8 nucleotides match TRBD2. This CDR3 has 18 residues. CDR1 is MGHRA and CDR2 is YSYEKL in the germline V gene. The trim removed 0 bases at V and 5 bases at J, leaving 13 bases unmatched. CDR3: CASSQEGAGGSLVDTQYF. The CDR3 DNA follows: TGCGCCAGCAGCCAAGAGGGGGCGGGAGGAAGTTTGGTAGATACGCAGTATTTT.

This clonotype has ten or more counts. The CDR3 nucleotides are TGTGCCAGCAGCTTTGGGAGCACCGGGGAGCTGTTTTTT. Protein product: CASSFGSTGELFF. This chain uses TRBV7-2 with TRBJ2-2; a weak D match, TRBD2 (5 bases). Germline CDR1 reads SGHTA; CDR2 reads FQGNSA. V lost 3 bases and J 4 bases, leaving 6 bases between the germline ends. The CDR3 runs to 13 residues.

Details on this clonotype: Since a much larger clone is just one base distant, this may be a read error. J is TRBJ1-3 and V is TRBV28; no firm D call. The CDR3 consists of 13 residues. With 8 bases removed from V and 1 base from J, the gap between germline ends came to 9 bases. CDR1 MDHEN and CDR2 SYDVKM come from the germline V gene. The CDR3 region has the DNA TGTGCCAGCGGGCAGAGATCTGGAAACACCATATATTTT. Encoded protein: CASGQRSGNTIYF.

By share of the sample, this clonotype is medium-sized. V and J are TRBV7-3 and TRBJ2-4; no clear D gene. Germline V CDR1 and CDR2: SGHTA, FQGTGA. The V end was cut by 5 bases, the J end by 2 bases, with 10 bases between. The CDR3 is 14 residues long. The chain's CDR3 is CASSPGGTKNIQYF. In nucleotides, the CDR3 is TGTGCCAGCAGCCCGGGTGGGACCAAAAACATTCAGTACTTC.

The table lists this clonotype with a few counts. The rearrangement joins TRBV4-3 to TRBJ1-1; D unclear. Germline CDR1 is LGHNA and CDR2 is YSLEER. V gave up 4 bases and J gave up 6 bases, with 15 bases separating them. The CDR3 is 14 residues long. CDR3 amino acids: CASSPTRHRAEAFF. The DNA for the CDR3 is TGCGCCAGCAGCCCGACTCGACATCGCGCTGAAGCTTTCTTT.

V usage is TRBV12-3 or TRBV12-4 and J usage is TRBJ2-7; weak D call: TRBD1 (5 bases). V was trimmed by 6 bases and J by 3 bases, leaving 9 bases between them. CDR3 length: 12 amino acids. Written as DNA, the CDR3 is TGTGCCAGCAGGACACAGGACTACGAGCAGTACTTC. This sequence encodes CASRTQDYEQYF.

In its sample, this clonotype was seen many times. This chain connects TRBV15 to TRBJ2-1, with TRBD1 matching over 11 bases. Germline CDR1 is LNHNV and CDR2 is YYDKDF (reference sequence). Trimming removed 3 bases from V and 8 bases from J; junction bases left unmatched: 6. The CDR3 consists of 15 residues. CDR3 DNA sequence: TGTGCCACCAGCAGGGGAGGACAGGGGGCAGATGAGCAGTTCTTC. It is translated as CATSRGGQGADEQFF. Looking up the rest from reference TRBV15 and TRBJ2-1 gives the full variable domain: DAMVIQNPRYQVTQFGKPVTLSCSQTLNHNVMYWYQQKSSQAPKLLFHYYDKDFNNEADTPDNFQSRRPNTSFCFLDIRSPGLGDTAMYLCATSRGGQGADEQFFGPGTRLTVL.

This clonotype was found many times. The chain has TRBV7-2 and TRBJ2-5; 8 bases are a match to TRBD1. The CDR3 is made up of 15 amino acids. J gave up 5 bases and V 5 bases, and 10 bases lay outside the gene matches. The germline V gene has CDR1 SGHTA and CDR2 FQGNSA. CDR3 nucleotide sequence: TGTGCCAGCAGCGCAGACAGGGGCCCCTCTGAGACCCAGTACTTC. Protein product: CASSADRGPSETQYF.

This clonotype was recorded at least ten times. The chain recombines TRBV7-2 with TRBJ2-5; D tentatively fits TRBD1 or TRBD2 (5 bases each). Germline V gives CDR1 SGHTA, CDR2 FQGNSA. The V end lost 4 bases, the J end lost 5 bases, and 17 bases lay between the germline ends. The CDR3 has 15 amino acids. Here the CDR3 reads CASSWVGTTGETQYF. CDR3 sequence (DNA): TGTGCCAGCAGCTGGGTAGGGACGACTGGTGAGACCCAGTACTTC.

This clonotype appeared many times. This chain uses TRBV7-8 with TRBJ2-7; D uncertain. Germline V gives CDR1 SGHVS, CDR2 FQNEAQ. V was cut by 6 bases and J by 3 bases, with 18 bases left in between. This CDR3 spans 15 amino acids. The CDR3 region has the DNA TGTGCCAGCAGTTCGCGACCCGAGTTCTACTACGAGCAGTACTTC. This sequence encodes CASSSRPEFYYEQYF. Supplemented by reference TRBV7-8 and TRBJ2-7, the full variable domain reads GAGVSQSPRYKVAKRGQDVALRCDPISGHVSLFWYQQALGQGPEFLTYFQNEAQLDKSGLPSDRFFAERPEGSVSTLKIQRTQQEDSAVYLCASSSRPEFYYEQYFGPGTRLTVT.

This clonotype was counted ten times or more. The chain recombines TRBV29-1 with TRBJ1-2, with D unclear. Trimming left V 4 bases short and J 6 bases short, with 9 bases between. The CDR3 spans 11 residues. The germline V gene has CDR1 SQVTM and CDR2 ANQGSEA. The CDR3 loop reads CSVVGVNGYTF. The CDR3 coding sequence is TGCAGCGTTGTCGGGGTTAATGGCTACACCTTC.

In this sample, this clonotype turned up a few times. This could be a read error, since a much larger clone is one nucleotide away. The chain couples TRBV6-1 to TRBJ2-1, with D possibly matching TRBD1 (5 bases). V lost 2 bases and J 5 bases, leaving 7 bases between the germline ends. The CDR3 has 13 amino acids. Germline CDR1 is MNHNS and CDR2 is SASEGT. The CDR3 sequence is CASSEWTNNEQFF. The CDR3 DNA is TGTGCCAGCAGTGAATGGACAAACAATGAGCAGTTCTTC.

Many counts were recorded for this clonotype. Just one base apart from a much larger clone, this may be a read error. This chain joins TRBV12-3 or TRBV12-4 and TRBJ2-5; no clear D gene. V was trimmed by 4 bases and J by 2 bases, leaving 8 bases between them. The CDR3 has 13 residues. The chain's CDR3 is CASSWIKQETQYF. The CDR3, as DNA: TGTGCCAGCAGTTGGATAAAGCAAGAGACCCAGTACTTC.

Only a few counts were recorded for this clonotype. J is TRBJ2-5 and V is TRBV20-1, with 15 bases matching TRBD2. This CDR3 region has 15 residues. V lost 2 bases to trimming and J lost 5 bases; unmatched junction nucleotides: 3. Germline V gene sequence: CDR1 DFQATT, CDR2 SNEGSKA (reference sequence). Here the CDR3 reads CSARKGLAGGETQYF. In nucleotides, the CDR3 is TGCAGTGCTAGAAAAGGACTAGCGGGGGGGGAGACCCAGTACTTC.

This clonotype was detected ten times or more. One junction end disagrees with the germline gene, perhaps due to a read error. The CDR3 DNA is TGTGCCAGCATCCTCCGGGACTATAATTCACCCCTCAACTTT. Translating it yields CASILRDYNSPLNF. This chain links TRBV27 with TRBJ1-6, with D perhaps matching TRBD1 (5 bases). Germline values: CDR1 MNHEY, CDR2 SMNVEV (reference sequence). This CDR3 spans 14 amino acids.

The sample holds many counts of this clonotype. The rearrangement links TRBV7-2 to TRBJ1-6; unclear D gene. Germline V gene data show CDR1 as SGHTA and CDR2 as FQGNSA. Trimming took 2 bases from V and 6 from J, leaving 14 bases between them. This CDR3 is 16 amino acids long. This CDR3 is CASSLYALLINSPLHF. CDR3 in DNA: TGTGCCAGCAGCTTATATGCGTTGTTAATTAATTCACCCCTCCACTTT.

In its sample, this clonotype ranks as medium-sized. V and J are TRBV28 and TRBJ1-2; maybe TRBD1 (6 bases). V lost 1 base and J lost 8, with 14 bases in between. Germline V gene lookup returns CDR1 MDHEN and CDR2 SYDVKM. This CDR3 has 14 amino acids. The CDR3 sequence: CASSLLPGAKGYTF. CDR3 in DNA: TGTGCCAGCAGTTTATTACCGGGGGCGAAAGGCTACACCTTC.

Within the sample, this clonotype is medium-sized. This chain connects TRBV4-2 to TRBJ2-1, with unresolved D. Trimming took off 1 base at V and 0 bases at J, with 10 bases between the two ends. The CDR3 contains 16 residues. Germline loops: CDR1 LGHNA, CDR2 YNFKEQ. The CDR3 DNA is TGTGCCAGCAGCCAAGTAGCTCTAAGCTCCTACAATGAGCAGTTCTTC. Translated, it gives CASSQVALSSYNEQFF.

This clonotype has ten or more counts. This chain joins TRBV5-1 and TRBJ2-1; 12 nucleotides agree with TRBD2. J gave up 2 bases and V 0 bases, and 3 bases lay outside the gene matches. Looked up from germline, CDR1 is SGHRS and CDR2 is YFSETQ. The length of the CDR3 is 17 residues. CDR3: CASSLAASGGAYNEQFF. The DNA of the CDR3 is TGCGCCAGCAGCTTGGCGGCTAGCGGGGGGGCCTACAATGAGCAGTTCTTC.

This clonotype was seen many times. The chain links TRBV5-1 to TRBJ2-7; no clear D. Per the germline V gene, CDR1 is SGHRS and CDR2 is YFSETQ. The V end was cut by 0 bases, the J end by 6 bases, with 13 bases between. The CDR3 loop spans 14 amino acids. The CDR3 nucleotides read TGCGCCAGCAGCTTGGGCTCCGGGTCCAGCGAGCAGTACTTC. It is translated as CASSLGSGSSEQYF.